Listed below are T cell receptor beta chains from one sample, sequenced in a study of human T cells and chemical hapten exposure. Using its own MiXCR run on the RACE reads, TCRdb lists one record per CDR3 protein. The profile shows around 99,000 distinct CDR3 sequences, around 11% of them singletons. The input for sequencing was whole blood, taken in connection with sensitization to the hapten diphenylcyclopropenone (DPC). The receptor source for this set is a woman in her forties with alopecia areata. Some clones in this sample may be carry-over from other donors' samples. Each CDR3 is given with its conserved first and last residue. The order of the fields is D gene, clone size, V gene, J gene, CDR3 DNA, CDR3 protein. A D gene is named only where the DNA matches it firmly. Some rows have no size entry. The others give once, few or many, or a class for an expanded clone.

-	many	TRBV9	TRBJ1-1	TGTGCCAGCAGCGTATTAGGAGGGCTGGGCACTGAAGCTTTCTTT	CASSVLGGLGTEAFF
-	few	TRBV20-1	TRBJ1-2	TGCAGTATGCTGGACAGCCCAAACTATGGCTACACCTTC	CSMLDSPNYGYTF
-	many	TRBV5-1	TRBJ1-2	TGCGCCAGCAGCTTGGTGGCAGGGGATGGCTATGGCTACACCTTC	CASSLVAGDGYGYTF
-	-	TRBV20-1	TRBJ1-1	TGCAGTGCCACTCCAGGGAACACTGAAGCTTTCTTT	CSATPGNTEAFF
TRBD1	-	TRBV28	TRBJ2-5	TGTGCCAGCAGTTTTGTAGGGACAGCGTACTTC	CASSFVGTAYF
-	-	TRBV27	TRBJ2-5	TGTGCCAGCAGCCGGTACGGGACCGCAGGGGAGACCCAGTACTTC	CASSRYGTAGETQYF
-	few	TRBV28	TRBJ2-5	TGTGCCAGCAGCCCAGGGAGCTCACGAGAAGAGACCCAGTACTTC	CASSPGSSREETQYF
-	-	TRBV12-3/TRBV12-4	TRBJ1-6	TGTGCCAGCAGTTTGGGGGGATCACCCCTCCACTTT	CASSLGGSPLHF
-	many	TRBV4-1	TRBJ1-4	TGCGCCAGCAGCCCTCCGAGGGGGGGCGACGAAAAACTGTTTTTT	CASSPPRGGDEKLFF
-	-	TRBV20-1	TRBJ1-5	TGCAGTCTCAGGGCCCTCGGCAATCAGCCCCAGCATTTT	CSLRALGNQPQHF
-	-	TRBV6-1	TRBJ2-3	TGTGCCAGCACCCCAGGGCAAGATACGCAGTATTTT	CASTPGQDTQYF
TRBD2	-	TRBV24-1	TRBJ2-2	TGTGCCACCAGTCGCGGGACTAGCGGGAGGAACACCGGGGAGCTGTTTTTT	CATSRGTSGRNTGELFF
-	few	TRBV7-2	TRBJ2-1	TGTGCCAGCAGCGTACGGAACAAAGCCTTCTCCTACAATGAGCAGTTCTTC	CASSVRNKAFSYNEQFF
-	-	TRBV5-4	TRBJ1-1	TGTGCCAGCAGCCCCCGGGGGGGGGCGGCTGAAGCTTTCTTT	CASSPRGGAAEAFF
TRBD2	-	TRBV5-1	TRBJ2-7	TGCGCCAGCAGCCAAGGACTAGCGGGAGTTAACGAGCAGTACTTC	CASSQGLAGVNEQYF
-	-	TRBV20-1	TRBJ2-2	TGCAGTGCTACCGGACAGAACACCGGGGAGCTGTTTTTT	CSATGQNTGELFF
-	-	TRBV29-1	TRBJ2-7	TGCAGCGTTGAAGTGGCGGAGGGGAGTTTGGACGAGCAGTACTTC	CSVEVAEGSLDEQYF
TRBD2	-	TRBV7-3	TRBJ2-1	TGTGCCAGCAGCTGGACTAGCGGAGCCCACTCCTACAATGAGCAGTTCTTC	CASSWTSGAHSYNEQFF
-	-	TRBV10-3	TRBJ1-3	TGTGCCATCAGTGAGACGGTCGGCTCTGGAAACACCATATATTTT	CAISETVGSGNTIYF
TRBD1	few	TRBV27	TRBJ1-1	TGTGCCAGCAGGCGGGACAGGATAAACACTGAAGCTTTCTTT	CASRRDRINTEAFF
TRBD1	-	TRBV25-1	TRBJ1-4	TGTGCCAGCAGCACCTCGCCGGGACAGGGGGCGGGTGAAAAACTGTTTTTT	CASSTSPGQGAGEKLFF
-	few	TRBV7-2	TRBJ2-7	TGTGCCAGCAGCACCGGGAATTCCTACGAGCAGTACTTC	CASSTGNSYEQYF
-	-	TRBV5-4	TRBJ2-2	TGTGCCAGCAGCTCCGGGCTAACGACGGGCACCGGGGAGCTGTTTTTT	CASSSGLTTGTGELFF
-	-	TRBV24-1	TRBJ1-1	TGTGCCACCAGTGATGTGACAGGAGGGACTGAAGCTTTCTTT	CATSDVTGGTEAFF
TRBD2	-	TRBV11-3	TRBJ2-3	TGTGCCAGCAGCTTGGGCGGGAGGGCGACAGATACGCAGTATTTT	CASSLGGRATDTQYF
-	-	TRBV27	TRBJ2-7	TGTGCCAGCAGTTCCCGGGGAACCTACGAGCAGTACTTC	CASSSRGTYEQYF